The 28 T cell receptor beta chains below come from one sample, sequenced in a study of CD8 T cells in ankylosing spondylitis. MiXCR was run by TCRdb on the 5' RACE reads, yielding one entry per CDR3 protein. The sample lists some 150,000 distinct CDR3 sequences, around 45% occurring once. The material sequenced was synovial fluid, either unsorted or a sorted T cell fraction (not recorded which). Source of these receptors: a male donor with ankylosing spondylitis.

CDR3 region: CASSGTSGIYTDTQYF. The DNA for the CDR3 is TGTGCCAGCAGTGGGACTAGCGGGATATACACAGATACGCAGTATTTT. The chain carries TRBV12-3 or TRBV12-4 and TRBJ2-3; TRBD2 agrees at 13 bases. Unmatched junction bases numbered 4, after V lost 5 bases and J lost 2 bases. The CDR3 runs 16 residues.

The chain has TRBV12-3 or TRBV12-4 and TRBJ1-1; TRBD1 aligns across 12 bases. Germline trimming cut 0 bases from V and 1 base from J; bases unmatched to any gene: 6. This CDR3 contains 18 residues. The CDR3 DNA is TGTGCCAGCAGTTTAGCATTACCGGGACAGGGGGCGAACACTGAAGCTTTCTTT. Its translation is CASSLALPGQGANTEAFF.

This chain joins TRBV20-1 and TRBJ2-1; maybe TRBD2 (6 bases). CDR3 size: 15 residues. Germline CDR1 reads DFQATT; CDR2 reads SNEGSKA (reference sequence). V lost 2 bases and J 8 bases, leaving 19 bases between the germline ends. The CDR3 region is CSARSAPGALDEQFF. The CDR3 DNA reads as TGCAGTGCTAGATCGGCGCCGGGAGCGCTCGATGAGCAGTTCTTC.

The chain links TRBV20-1 to TRBJ2-2, with 13 bases fitting TRBD2. From germline, CDR1 is DFQATT and CDR2 SNEGSKA (reference sequence). The CDR3 has 16 residues. CDR3 sequence (DNA): TGCAGCTCCGGAATTCCCGGGACTAGCGGGACCTGGGAGCTGTTTTTT. Its translation is CSSGIPGTSGTWELFF.

The rearrangement joins TRBV7-2 to TRBJ2-1, with 10 nucleotides matching TRBD2. The CDR3 is made up of 19 amino acids. V was pared by 0 bases and J by 3 bases, with 11 bases of the junction left unmatched. CDR1 is SGHTA and CDR2 is FQGNSA in the germline V gene. CDR3 bases: TGTGCCAGCAGCTTAGCGCTAGCGGGAGTTACCTGGGGCTACAATGAGCAGTTCTTC. It yields the protein CASSLALAGVTWGYNEQFF.

The chain uses TRBV18 and TRBJ2-7; 7 bases line up with TRBD1. The trim removed 3 bases at V and 1 base at J, leaving 3 bases unmatched. CDR1 and CDR2 from the germline V gene are KGHSH and LQKENI. The CDR3 consists of 14 residues. CDR3 in amino acids: CASSPRQGSYEQYF. The CDR3 DNA sequence: TGTGCCAGCTCACCTCGACAGGGTTCCTACGAGCAGTACTTC.

The chain joins TRBV7-9 to TRBJ2-3; D remains unclear. Trimming pared 9 bases from V and 1 base from J, leaving 20 bases between. In germline, CDR1 is SEHNR, CDR2 FQNEAQ (reference sequence). The CDR3 contains 16 residues. The CDR3 sequence is CASKPPLSPGTDTQYF. CDR3 coding DNA: TGTGCCAGTAAACCCCCTCTGTCCCCTGGCACAGATACGCAGTATTTT. Supplemented by reference TRBV7-9 and TRBJ2-3, the full variable domain reads DTGVSQNPRHKITKRGQNVTFRCDPISEHNRLYWYRQTLGQGPEFLTYFQNEAQLEKSRLLSDRFSAERPKGSFSTLEIQRTEQGDSAMYLCASKPPLSPGTDTQYFGPGTRLTVL.

This clonotype was detected once. The chain couples TRBV10-2 to TRBJ2-5; maybe TRBD1 (7 bases). This CDR3 has 15 amino acids. Germline V gene data show CDR1 as WSHSY and CDR2 as SAAADI. Trimming shortened V by 6 bases and J by 5 bases, and 19 bases separated the two germline ends. CDR3 in DNA: TGCGCCAGCAGCGTCATGACAGGGAGGATTGAGACCCAGTACTTC. Protein: CASSVMTGRIETQYF.

V is TRBV4-1 and J is TRBJ2-5; D may be TRBD1 (5 bases). The CDR3 is 16 residues long. The germline gives CDR1 MGHRA, CDR2 YSYEKL. V was shortened by 0 bases and J by 4 bases, with 15 bases between the two germline ends. CDR3 residues: CASSQEWAGFRETQYF. The CDR3 bases are TGCGCCAGCAGCCAAGAGTGGGCAGGGTTTAGAGAGACCCAGTACTTC.

The table lists this clonotype with a count of one. The chain has TRBV4-1 and TRBJ2-7, with 8 bases aligning to TRBD2. The CDR3 is 14 residues long. J was trimmed by 3 bases and V by 4 bases; bases with no gene match: 5. Looked up from germline, CDR1 is MGHRA and CDR2 is YSYEKL. DNA for the CDR3: TGCGCCAGCAGCCTTACGACTAGCGACTACGAGCAGTACTTC. Its translation is CASSLTTSDYEQYF.

In its sample, this clonotype was seen many times. The chain employs TRBV7-8 and TRBJ1-4; D gene unclear. CDR3 size: 15 residues. V was clipped by 5 bases and J by 0 bases, with 10 bases between them. CDR1 and CDR2 from the germline V gene are SGHVS and FQNEAQ. CDR3 coding DNA: TGTGCCAGCAGCGCTGAGGGAGCAACTAATGAAAAACTGTTTTTT. Residues: CASSAEGATNEKLFF.

The gene calls are TRBV5-1 and TRBJ2-2, with D perhaps matching TRBD2 (5 bases). Germline assignment: CDR1 SGHRS and CDR2 YFSETQ. Trimming left V 1 base short and J 6 bases short, with 7 bases between. The length of the CDR3 is 13 residues. The CDR3 DNA reads as TGCGCCAGCAGCTTGACTAGTCCCGGGGAGCTGTTTTTT. This translates into CASSLTSPGELFF.

V is TRBV18 and J is TRBJ1-1; possibly TRBD1 for D (5 bases). This CDR3 spans 15 amino acids. Between the trimmed V and J ends, which lost 8 bases and 11 bases, there was a span of 27 bases. Germline loops: CDR1 KGHSH, CDR2 LQKENI. The CDR3 nucleotides read TGTGCCAGCGGGCCTGAGGGGCTAAACCCCCACCGGGCTTTCTTT. It codes for CASGPEGLNPHRAFF.

This clonotype was observed a few times. V usage is TRBV4-1 and J usage is TRBJ2-7; TRBD1 aligns across 8 bases. With 0 bases clipped from V and 4 bases from J, the junction kept 8 bases outside the gene matches. The CDR3 spans 16 residues. CDR1 and CDR2 from the germline V gene are MGHRA and YSYEKL. DNA of the CDR3: TGCGCCAGCAGCCAAGATCTCTGGACAGGGTTTTACGAGCAGTACTTC. Its translation is CASSQDLWTGFYEQYF.

The CDR3 DNA sequence: TGCGCCAGCAGCTTGGTTTTCTCGGTATACAATGAGCAGTTCTTC. It yields the protein CASSLVFSVYNEQFF. The rearrangement links TRBV5-1 to TRBJ2-1; no definite D call. With 0 bases removed from V and 4 bases from J, the gap between germline ends came to 11 bases. CDR3 length equals 15 residues. Germline CDR1 is SGHRS and CDR2 is YFSETQ. The full variable domain, rest sourced from reference TRBV5-1 and TRBJ2-1, is KAGVTQTPRYLIKTRGQQVTLSCSPISGHRSVSWYQQTPGQGLQFLFEYFSETQRNKGNFPGRFSGRQFSNSRSEMNVSTLELGDSALYLCASSLVFSVYNEQFFGPGTRLTVL.

The table lists this clonotype with a few counts. The rearrangement uses TRBV5-1 and TRBJ2-5; D remains ambiguous. The V gene's germline CDR1 is SGHRS and CDR2 YFSETQ. V was pared by 1 base and J by 2 bases, with 9 bases between. This CDR3 region has 14 residues. CDR3 nucleotides: TGCGCCAGCAGCTTGTACCGGCAGCAAGAGACCCAGTACTTC. The encoded protein is CASSLYRQQETQYF.

The chain employs TRBV7-2 and TRBJ2-7, with a weak D call TRBD2 (7 bases). V dropped 1 base and J dropped 0 bases, with 16 bases sitting between them. The CDR3 runs to 17 residues. Germline V lookup: CDR1 SGHTA, CDR2 FQGNSA. The CDR3 region has the DNA TGTGCCAGCAGCTTAGTAAGGGGGGGGGCCTTCTCCTACGAGCAGTACTTC. Its protein is CASSLVRGGAFSYEQYF.

The V gene is TRBV7-9, the J gene TRBJ2-7, with D hard to call. The CDR3 loop spans 12 amino acids. The V gene's germline CDR1 is SEHNR and CDR2 FQNEAQ (reference sequence). V was pared by 4 bases and J by 6 bases, with 10 bases between. Written as DNA, the CDR3 is TGTGCCAGCAGCTCCCCGGGCTTCGAGCAGTACTTC. This sequence encodes CASSSPGFEQYF.

V is TRBV29-1 and J is TRBJ1-1, with 7 nucleotides matching TRBD1. The CDR3 extends over 13 amino acids. With 7 bases clipped from V and 3 bases from J, the junction kept 8 bases outside the gene matches. The V gene's germline CDR1 is SQVTM and CDR2 ANQGSEA. The CDR3, as DNA: TGCAGCGCTTACAGGGGTGGTGACACTGAAGCTTTCTTT. Its protein product is CSAYRGGDTEAFF.

The chain joins TRBV10-3 to TRBJ2-7; D ambiguous. This CDR3 is built from 14 residues. CDR1 and CDR2 from the germline V gene are ENHRY and SYGVKD. V was clipped by 2 bases and J by 2 bases, with 10 bases between them. CDR3 bases: TGTGCCATCAGTGAGCTTAGAAGCCCCTACGAGCAGTACTTC. As protein: CAISELRSPYEQYF.

This clonotype was seen ten or more times. This sequence joins TRBV6-2 or TRBV6-3 and TRBJ2-3, with D perhaps matching TRBD1 or TRBD2 (5 bases each). Germline V gene sequence: CDR1 MNHEY, CDR2 SVGEGT. The germline V and J ends were trimmed by 3 bases and 9 bases, with 7 bases remaining between them. This CDR3 has 11 amino acids. The CDR3 is CASSYGTTQYF. The CDR3 region has the DNA TGTGCCAGCAGTTATGGGACGACGCAGTATTTT.

This clonotype was detected only a few times. The chain combines TRBV10-3 with TRBJ2-4; possibly TRBD1 for D (6 bases). The V end was cut by 3 bases, the J end by 0 bases, with 6 bases between. The CDR3 extends over 14 amino acids. Germline CDR1 and CDR2: ENHRY and SYGVKD. CDR3 sequence reads: CAISEQGAKNIQYF. The CDR3 DNA follows: TGTGCCATCAGTGAACAGGGAGCCAAAAACATTCAGTACTTC.

This clonotype was seen only a few times. This chain joins TRBV9 and TRBJ2-2; D may be TRBD2 (5 bases). With 5 bases removed from V and 1 base from J, the gap between germline ends came to 15 bases. CDR1 SGDLS and CDR2 YYNGEE come from the germline V gene. CDR3 size: 16 residues. CDR3 DNA: TGTGCCAGCAGTGACCCCGATGCGGGGAACACCGGGGAGCTGTTTTTT. Encoded protein: CASSDPDAGNTGELFF. The complete variable domain, with remaining parts taken from reference TRBV9 and TRBJ2-2, reads DSGVTQTPKHLITATGQRVTLRCSPRSGDLSVYWYQQSLDQGLQFLIQYYNGEERAKGNILERFSAQQFPDLHSELNLSSLELGDSALYFCASSDPDAGNTGELFFGEGSRLTVL.

The chain recombines TRBV12-3 or TRBV12-4 with TRBJ1-2; TRBD1 might be the D (6 bases). V was trimmed by 6 bases and J by 3 bases, leaving 14 bases between them. CDR3 size: 14 residues. CDR3 sequence (DNA): TGTGCCAGCAGCCCCGGAGAGGGGGACTATGGCTACACCTTC. It is translated as CASSPGEGDYGYTF.

This clonotype was recorded a few times. The chain has TRBV28 and TRBJ2-6; D tentatively fits TRBD1 or TRBD2 (5 bases each). The germline V gene encodes CDR1 MDHEN and CDR2 SYDVKM. This CDR3 comprises 15 residues. Trimming shortened V by 8 bases and J by 2 bases, and 13 bases separated the two germline ends. The CDR3 DNA reads TGTGCCAGCCTCCCGTGGGGGACTGGGGCCAACGTCCTGACTTTC. Its translation is CASLPWGTGANVLTF.

This clonotype came up a few times. V and J are TRBV5-1 and TRBJ2-7; 8 bases map to TRBD1. The J segment lost 3 bases and the V segment lost 0 bases, leaving 5 bases of the junction unmatched. Germline-derived CDR1 and CDR2 are SGHRS and YFSETQ. CDR3 length: 15 amino acids. The CDR3 nucleotides are TGCGCCAGCAGCTTGGAGGGACAGGAACTCTACGAGCAGTACTTC. Residues: CASSLEGQELYEQYF.

The V call is TRBV5-1, the J call TRBJ2-1; the match to TRBD2 covers 10 bases. V lost 4 bases, J lost 4 bases, and 11 bases stayed unmatched. This CDR3 is built from 17 residues. Germline lookup yields CDR1 SGHRS and CDR2 YFSETQ. CDR3 nucleotides: TGCGCCAGCAGCCTCTCCGGGACTAGCGAGTTATACAATGAGCAGTTCTTC. Translation: CASSLSGTSELYNEQFF.

Only a few counts were recorded for this clonotype. This CDR3 is CASSVADSSYEQYF. CDR3 sequence (DNA): TGTGCCAGCAGCGTAGCTGATAGCTCCTACGAGCAGTACTTC. This chain links TRBV9 with TRBJ2-7; no definite D call. The CDR3 consists of 14 residues. V was shortened by 0 bases and J by 0 bases, with 7 bases between the two germline ends. The V gene's germline CDR1 is SGDLS and CDR2 YYNGEE.